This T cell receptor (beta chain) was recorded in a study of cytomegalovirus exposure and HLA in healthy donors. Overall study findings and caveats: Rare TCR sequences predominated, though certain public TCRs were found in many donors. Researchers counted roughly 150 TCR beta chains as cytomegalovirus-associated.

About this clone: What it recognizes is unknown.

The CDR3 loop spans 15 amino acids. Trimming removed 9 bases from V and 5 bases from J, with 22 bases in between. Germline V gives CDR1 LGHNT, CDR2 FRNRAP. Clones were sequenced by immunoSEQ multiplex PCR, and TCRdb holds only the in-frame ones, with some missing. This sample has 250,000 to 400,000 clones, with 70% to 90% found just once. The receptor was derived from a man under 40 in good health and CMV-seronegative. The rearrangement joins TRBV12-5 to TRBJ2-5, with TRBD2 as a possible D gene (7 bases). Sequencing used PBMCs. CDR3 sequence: CASRREGGREETQYF. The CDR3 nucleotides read TGTGCTAGCAGAAGAGAGGGGGGGCGAGAGGAGACCCAGTACTTC.